This passage covers 3 T cell receptor beta chains from one sample sequenced in a study of blood T cell repertoires in COVID-19. TCRdb keeps only in-frame clones here, not all; method: immunoSEQ multiplex PCR. The sample includes around 350,000 clones, 70% to 90% of them seen just once. Specimen: peripheral blood. These receptors all come from a human donor in a cohort sampled during active COVID-19.

This chain joins TRBV2 and TRBJ2-7; 10 bases agree with TRBD1. This CDR3 spans 14 amino acids. CDR1 and CDR2 from the germline V gene are SNHLY and FYNNEI. V was clipped by 6 bases and J by 3 bases; unmatched bases: 5. The CDR3 reads CASRVDRGRYEQYF. In DNA form, the CDR3 reads TGTGCCAGCAGAGTTGACAGGGGGCGCTACGAGCAGTACTTC.

In this sample, this clone turned up a few times. The chain joins TRBV28 to TRBJ2-7; 9 bases line up with TRBD2. Trimming cost V 7 bases and J 7 bases; bases outside gene matches: 11. Germline V gene lookup returns CDR1 MDHEN and CDR2 SYDVKM. There are 14 residues in the CDR3. CDR3 amino acids: CASTLSGLAREQYF. CDR3 sequence (DNA): TGTGCCAGCACCCTCAGTGGACTAGCGAGGGAGCAGTACTTC.

This clone was found once. The V and J genes are TRBV10-3 and TRBJ2-1, with TRBD2 matching over 12 bases. V lost 6 bases to trimming and J lost 8 bases; unmatched junction nucleotides: 8. The CDR3 length is 15 residues. Germline CDR1 and CDR2: ENHRY and SYGVKD. The chain's CDR3 is CAIRDGLAGSHEQFF. As DNA, the CDR3 is TGTGCCATCAGAGATGGACTAGCGGGATCCCATGAGCAGTTCTTC.